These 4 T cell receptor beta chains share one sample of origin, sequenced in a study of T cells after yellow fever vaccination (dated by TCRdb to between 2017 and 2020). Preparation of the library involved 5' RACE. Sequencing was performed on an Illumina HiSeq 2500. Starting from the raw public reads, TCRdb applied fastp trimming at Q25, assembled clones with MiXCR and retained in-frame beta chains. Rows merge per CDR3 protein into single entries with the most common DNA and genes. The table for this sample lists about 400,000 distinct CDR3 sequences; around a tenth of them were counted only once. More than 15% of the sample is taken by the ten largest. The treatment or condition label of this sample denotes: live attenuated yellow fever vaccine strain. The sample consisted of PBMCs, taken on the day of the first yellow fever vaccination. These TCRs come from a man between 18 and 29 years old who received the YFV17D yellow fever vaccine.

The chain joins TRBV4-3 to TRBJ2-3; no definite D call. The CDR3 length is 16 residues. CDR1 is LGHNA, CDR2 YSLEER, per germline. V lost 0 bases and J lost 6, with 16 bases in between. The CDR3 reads CASSQESALVGDTQYF. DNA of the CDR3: TGCGCCAGCAGCCAAGAATCGGCCCTTGTCGGCGATACGCAGTATTTT.

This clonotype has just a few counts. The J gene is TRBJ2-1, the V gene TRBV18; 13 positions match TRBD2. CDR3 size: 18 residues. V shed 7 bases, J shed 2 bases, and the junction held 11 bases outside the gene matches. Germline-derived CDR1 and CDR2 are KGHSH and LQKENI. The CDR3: CASFSTSGGVRAYNEQFF. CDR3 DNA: TGTGCCAGCTTCTCCACTAGCGGGGGGGTGAGAGCCTACAATGAGCAGTTCTTC.

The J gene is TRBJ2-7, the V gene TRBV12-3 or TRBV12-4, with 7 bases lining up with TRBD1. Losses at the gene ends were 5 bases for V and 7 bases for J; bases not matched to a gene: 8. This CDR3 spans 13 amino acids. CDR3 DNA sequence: TGTGCCAGCAGTCTCGGGACAGCTCTGGAGCAGTACTTC. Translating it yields CASSLGTALEQYF.

CDR3 nucleotides: TGTGCTAGTGGTAAGGCGAGCTCCTACAATGAGCAGTTCTTC. As protein: CASGKASSYNEQFF. J is TRBJ2-1 and V is TRBV12-5; D gene ambiguous. The germline V and J ends were trimmed by 5 bases and 0 bases, with 8 bases remaining between them. Germline lookup yields CDR1 LGHNT and CDR2 FRNRAP. The CDR3 extends over 14 amino acids.